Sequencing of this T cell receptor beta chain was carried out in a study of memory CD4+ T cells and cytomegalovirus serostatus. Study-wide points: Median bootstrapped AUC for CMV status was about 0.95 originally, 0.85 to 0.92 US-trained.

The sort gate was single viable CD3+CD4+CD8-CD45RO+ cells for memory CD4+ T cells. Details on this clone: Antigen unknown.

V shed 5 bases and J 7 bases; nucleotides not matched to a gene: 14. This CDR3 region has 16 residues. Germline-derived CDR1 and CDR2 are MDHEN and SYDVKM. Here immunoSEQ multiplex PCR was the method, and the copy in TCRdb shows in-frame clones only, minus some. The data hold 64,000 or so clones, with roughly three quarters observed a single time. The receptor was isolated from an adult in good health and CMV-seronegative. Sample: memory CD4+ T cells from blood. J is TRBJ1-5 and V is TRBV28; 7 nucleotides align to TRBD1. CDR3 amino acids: CASSRGDSPHEQPQHF. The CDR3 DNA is TGTGCCAGCAGTCGGGGGGACAGCCCTCACGAGCAGCCCCAGCATTTT.